This TCR beta chain derives from a study of cytomegalovirus exposure and HLA in healthy donors. Whole-study results and caveats: A highly shared variant cluster was judged a likely technical artifact. In a later analysis, V- and J-gene trimming of beta chains associated with a DCLRE1C missense variant, replicated independently.

Turning to this clone: No antigen is known for it.

V lost 4 bases and J lost 1, with 10 bases in between. The CDR3 runs 14 residues. Germline V lookup: CDR1 MNHNS, CDR2 SASEGT. Use of 60 Vbeta and 13 Jbeta primers characterized the PCR. Assay: immunoSEQ multiplex PCR; the TCRdb copy retains only in-frame clones and omits some. The sample has about 98,000 clones, 55% to 80% seen once; the top ten hold about 1.2%. Sequencing was done on a sample of PBMCs. The source is a female donor in good health and CMV-seronegative. This chain connects TRBV6-1 to TRBJ1-2; no reliable D call. The CDR3: CASSAREGNYGYTF. In DNA form, the CDR3 reads TGTGCCAGCAGTGCCCGGGAGGGTAACTATGGCTACACCTTC.